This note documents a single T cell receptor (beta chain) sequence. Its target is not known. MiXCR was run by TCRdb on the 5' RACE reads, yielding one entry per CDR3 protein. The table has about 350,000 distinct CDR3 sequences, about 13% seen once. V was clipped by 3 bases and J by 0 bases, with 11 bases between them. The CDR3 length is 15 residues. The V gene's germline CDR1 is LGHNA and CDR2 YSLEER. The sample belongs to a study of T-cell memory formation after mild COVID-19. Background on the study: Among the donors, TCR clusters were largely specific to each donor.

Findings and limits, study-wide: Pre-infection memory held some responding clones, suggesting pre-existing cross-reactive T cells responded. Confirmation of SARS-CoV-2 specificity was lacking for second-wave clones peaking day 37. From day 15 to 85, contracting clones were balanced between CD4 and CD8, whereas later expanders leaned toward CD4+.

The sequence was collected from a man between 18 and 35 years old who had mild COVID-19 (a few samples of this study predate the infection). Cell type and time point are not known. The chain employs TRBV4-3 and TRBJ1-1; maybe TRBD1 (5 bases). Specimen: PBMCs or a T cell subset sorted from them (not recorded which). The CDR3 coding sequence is TGCGCCAGCAGCCAGGGAGACAGCATGAACACTGAAGCTTTCTTT. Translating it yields CASSQGDSMNTEAFF.